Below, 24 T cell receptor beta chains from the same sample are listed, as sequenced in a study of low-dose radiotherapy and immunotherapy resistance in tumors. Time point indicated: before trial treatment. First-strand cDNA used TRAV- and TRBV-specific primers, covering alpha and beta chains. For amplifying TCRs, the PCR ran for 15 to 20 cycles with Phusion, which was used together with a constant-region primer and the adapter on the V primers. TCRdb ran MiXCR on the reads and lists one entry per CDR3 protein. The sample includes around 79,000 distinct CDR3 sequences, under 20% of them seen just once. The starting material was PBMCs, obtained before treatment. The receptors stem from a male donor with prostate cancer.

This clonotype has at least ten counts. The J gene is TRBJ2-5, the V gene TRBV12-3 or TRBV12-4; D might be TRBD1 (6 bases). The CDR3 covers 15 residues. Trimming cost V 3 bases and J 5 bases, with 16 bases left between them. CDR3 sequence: CASSFPDSGWETQYF. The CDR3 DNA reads TGTGCCAGCAGTTTTCCGGACAGTGGTTGGGAGACCCAGTACTTC.

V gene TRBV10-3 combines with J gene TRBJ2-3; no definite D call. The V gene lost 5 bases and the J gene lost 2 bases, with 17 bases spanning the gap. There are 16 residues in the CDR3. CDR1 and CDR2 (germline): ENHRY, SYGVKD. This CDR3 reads CAISPWVSASTDTQYF. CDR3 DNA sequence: TGTGCCATCAGTCCTTGGGTTTCCGCCTCCACAGATACGCAGTATTTT.

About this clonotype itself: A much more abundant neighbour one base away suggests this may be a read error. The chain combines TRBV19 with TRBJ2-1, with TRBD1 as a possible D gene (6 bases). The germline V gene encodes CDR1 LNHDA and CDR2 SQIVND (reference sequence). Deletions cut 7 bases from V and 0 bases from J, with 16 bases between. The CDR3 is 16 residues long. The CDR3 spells CASNIEGQVSYNEQFF. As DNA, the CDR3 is TGTGCCAGTAATATCGAGGGACAAGTCTCCTACAATGAGCAGTTCTTC.

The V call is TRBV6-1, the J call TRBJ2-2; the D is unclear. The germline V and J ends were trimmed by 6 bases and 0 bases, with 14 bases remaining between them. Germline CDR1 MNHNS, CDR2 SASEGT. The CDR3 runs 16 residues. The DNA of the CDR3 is TGTGCCAGCAGCCCGACGTCCAACGCGAACACCGGGGAGCTGTTTTTT. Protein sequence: CASSPTSNANTGELFF.

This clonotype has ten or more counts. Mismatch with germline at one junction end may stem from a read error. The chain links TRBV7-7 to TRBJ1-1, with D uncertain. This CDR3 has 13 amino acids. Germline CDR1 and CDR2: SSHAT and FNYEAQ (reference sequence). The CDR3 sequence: CASSLRRNTEAFF. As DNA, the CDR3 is TGTGCTAGCAGCCTAAGACGGAACACTGAAGCTTTCTTT.

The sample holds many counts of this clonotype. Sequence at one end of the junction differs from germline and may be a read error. This chain's CDR3 is CASSLRTGHAIQYF. CDR3 in DNA: TGTGCCAGCAGCTTAAGGACAGGTCACGCCATTCAGTACTTC. V and J are TRBV5-3 and TRBJ2-4; 7 nucleotides align to TRBD1. TRBV5-3 is given ORF status, its function remaining uncertain. The CDR3 is made up of 14 amino acids.

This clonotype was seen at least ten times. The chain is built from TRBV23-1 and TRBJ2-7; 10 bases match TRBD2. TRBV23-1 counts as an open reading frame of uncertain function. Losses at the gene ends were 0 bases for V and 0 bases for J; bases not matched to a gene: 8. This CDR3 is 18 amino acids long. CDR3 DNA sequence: TGCGCCAGCAGTCAATCGCGGATTACTAGCGGGAACTCCTACGAGCAGTACTTC. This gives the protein CASSQSRITSGNSYEQYF.

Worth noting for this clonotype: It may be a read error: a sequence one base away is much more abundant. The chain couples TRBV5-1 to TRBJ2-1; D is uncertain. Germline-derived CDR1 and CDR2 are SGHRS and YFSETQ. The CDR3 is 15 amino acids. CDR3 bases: TGCGCCAGCCGCGTTATGACGGATCTCTACAAGGAGCAGTTCTTC. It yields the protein CASRVMTDLYKEQFF.

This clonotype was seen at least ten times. CDR3 DNA: TGCGCCAGCAGCCACCCAAGACAGGGGCGCAATACCTACGAGCAGTACTTC. As protein: CASSHPRQGRNTYEQYF. This chain uses TRBV4-1 with TRBJ2-7; 8 positions agree with TRBD1. Germline V CDR1 and CDR2: MGHRA, YSYEKL. Trimming cost V 3 bases and J 2 bases; bases outside gene matches: 12. The CDR3 runs 17 residues.

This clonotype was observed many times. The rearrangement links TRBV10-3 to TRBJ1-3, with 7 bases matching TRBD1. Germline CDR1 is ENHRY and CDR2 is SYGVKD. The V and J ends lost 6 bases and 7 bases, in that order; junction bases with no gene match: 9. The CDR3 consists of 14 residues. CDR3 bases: TGTGCCATCAGAGGCGGACAGGAGGGCAACACCATATATTTT. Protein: CAIRGGQEGNTIYF.

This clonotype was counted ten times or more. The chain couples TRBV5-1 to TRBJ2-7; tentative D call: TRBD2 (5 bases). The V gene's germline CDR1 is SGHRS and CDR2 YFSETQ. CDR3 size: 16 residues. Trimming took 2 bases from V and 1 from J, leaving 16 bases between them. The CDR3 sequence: CASSFSTREPSYEQYF. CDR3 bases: TGCGCCAGCAGCTTTAGTACTCGGGAACCTTCCTACGAGCAGTACTTC.

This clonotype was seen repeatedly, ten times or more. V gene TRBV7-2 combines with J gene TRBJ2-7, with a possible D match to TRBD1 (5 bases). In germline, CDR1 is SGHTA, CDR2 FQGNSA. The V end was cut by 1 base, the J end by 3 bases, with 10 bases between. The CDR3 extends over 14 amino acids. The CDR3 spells CASSLGQLFYEQYF. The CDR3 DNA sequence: TGTGCCAGCAGCTTAGGACAGCTATTCTACGAGCAGTACTTC.

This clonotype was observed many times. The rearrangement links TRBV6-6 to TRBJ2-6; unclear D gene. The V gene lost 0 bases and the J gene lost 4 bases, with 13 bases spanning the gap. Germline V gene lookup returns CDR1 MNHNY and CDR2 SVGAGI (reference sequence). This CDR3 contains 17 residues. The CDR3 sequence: CASSYSNRGTGANVLTF. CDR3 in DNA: TGTGCCAGCAGTTACTCAAATCGAGGTACCGGGGCCAACGTCCTGACTTTC.

CDR3 protein: CASRELAGASYNEQFF. In DNA, the CDR3 is TGTGCCAGCAGAGAACTAGCGGGGGCCTCCTACAATGAGCAGTTCTTC. V and J are TRBV27 and TRBJ2-1; 11 bases map to TRBD2. The CDR3 sequence is 16 residues long. The germline V gene encodes CDR1 MNHEY and CDR2 SMNVEV (reference sequence). V shed 6 bases, J shed 0 bases, and the junction held 4 bases outside the gene matches.

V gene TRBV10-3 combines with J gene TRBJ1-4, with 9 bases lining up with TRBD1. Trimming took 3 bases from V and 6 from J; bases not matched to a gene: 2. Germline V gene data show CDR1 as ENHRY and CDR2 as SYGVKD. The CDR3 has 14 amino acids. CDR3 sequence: CAISEGTGYEKLFF. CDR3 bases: TGTGCCATCAGTGAAGGGACAGGGTATGAAAAACTGTTTTTT.

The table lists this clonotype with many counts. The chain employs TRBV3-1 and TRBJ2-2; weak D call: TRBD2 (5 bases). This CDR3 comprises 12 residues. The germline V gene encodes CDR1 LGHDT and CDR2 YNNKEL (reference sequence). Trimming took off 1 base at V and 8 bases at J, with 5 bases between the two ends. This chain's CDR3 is CASSQGRGELFF. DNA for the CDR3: TGTGCCAGCAGCCAAGGGAGGGGGGAGCTGTTTTTT.

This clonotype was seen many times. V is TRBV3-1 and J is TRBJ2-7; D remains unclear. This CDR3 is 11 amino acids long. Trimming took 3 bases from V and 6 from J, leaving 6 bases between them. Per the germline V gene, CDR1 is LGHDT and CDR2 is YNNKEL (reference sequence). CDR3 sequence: CASSHRAEQYF. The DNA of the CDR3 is TGTGCCAGCAGCCATAGGGCCGAGCAGTACTTC.

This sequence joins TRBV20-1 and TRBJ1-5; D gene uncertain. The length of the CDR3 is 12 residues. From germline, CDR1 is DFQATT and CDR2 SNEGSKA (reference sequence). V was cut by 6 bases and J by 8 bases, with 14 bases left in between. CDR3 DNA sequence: TGCAGTGCCAAGTCCCCGTTGGAGCCCCAGCATTTT. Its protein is CSAKSPLEPQHF.

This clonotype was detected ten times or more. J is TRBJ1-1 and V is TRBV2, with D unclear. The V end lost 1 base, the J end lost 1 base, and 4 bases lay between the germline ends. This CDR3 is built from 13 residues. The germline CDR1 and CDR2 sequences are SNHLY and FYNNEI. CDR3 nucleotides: TGTGCCAGCAGTGAAGTCCAGAACACTGAAGCTTTCTTT. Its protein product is CASSEVQNTEAFF.

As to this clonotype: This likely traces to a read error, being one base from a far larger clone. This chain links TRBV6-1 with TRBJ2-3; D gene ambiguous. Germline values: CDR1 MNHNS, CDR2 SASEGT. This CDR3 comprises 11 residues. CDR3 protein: CASRDTDTHYF. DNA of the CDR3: TGTGCCAGCCGAGACACAGATACGCATTATTTT.

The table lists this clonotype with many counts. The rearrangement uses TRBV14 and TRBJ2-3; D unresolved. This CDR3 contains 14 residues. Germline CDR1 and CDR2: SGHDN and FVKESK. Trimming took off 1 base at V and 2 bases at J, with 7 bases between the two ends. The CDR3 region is CASSQVPITDTQYF. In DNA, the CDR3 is TGTGCCAGCAGCCAAGTACCTATCACAGATACGCAGTATTTT.

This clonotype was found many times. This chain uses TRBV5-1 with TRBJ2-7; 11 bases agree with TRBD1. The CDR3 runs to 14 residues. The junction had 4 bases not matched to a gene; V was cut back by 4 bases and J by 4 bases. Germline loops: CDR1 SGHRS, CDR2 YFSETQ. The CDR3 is CASSNGQGAYEQYF. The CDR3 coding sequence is TGCGCCAGCAGCAATGGACAGGGGGCTTACGAGCAGTACTTC.

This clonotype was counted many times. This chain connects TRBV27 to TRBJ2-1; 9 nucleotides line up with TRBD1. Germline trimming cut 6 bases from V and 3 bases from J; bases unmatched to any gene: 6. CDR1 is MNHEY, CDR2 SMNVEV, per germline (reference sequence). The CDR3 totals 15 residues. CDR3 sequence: CASSPGTGYYNEQFF. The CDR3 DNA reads TGTGCCAGCAGCCCCGGGACAGGGTACTACAATGAGCAGTTCTTC.

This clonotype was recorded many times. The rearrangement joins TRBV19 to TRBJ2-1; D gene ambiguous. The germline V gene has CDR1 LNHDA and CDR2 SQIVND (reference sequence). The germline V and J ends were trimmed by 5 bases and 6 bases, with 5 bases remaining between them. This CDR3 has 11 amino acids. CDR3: CASSEGNEQFF. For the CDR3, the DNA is TGTGCCAGTAGTGAAGGCAATGAGCAGTTCTTC.